Sequencing of this T cell receptor beta chain was carried out in a study of T cells in Graves' hyperthyroidism and ophthalmopathy. Study-wide points: In simple terms, a model built on 13 V-J features told ophthalmopathy apart from stable hyperthyroidism. Blood samples included most of the expanded thyroid clonotypes exceeding 0.001.

Template material for amplifying TCR beta CDR3 regions consisted of RNA transcripts. HTBI primers drove first-round RT-PCR of the TCR CDR3. One entry per CDR3 protein results from TCRdb running MiXCR on the multiplex PCR reads. The data contain some 560,000 distinct CDR3 sequences, approximately 14% of them singletons. This clonotype occurred many times. What it binds is unknown. Per the germline V gene, CDR1 is SGHTA and CDR2 is FQGNSA. CDR3 size: 13 residues. V was trimmed by 5 bases and J by 5 bases, leaving 12 bases between them. The sequenced sample consisted of blood. The chain uses TRBV7-2 and TRBJ1-1; a weak D match, TRBD1 (6 bases). This TCR derives from a woman in her thirties with Graves' hyperthyroidism. CDR3 nucleotides: TGTGCCAGCAGCGTAGGGGGGTATACTGAAGCTTTCTTT. Translation gives CASSVGGYTEAFF.